This T cell receptor (beta chain) is drawn from a study of cytomegalovirus exposure and HLA in healthy donors. The study, taken as a whole, reports: The authors enumerated around 150 TCR beta chains as linked to cytomegalovirus. As a later analysis showed, a missense DCLRE1C variant was linked to trimming of TCR beta V- and J-genes. A later analysis showed TCR association rates differing by HLA locus, peaking at DRB1 and lowest at HLA-C. TCR beta sequences numbering around 15,000 were associated with HLA alleles at 0.05 false discovery rate in a later analysis.

The V and J ends lost 0 bases and 0 bases respectively, with 10 bases between them. The CDR3 contains 16 residues. Germline values: CDR1 SGDLS, CDR2 YYNGEE. PCR was performed using 60 Vbeta and 13 Jbeta primers. Data came from immunoSEQ multiplex PCR; TCRdb stores just in-frame clones and leaves some out. The table has some 200,000 clones, approximately 9.5% seen once. Turning to this clone: Its antigen is not identified.

The V gene is TRBV9, the J gene TRBJ2-4; possibly TRBD1 for D (6 bases). The receptor comes from a woman aged 30 to 39 in good health and CMV-seropositive. Sequenced sample: PBMCs. DNA for the CDR3: TGTGCCAGCAGCGTAGACAGGGACCAAGCCAAAAACATTCAGTACTTC. Translating it yields CASSVDRDQAKNIQYF.